The T cell receptor (beta chain) described here comes from a study of tumour-infiltrating T cells in Burkitt lymphoma. For the study at large: Survival, overall and progression-free, tracked with productive clonality.

Germline lookup yields CDR1 SQVTM and CDR2 ANQGSEA. Trimming removed 7 bases from V and 7 bases from J, with 13 bases in between. The CDR3 sequence is 11 residues long. The data were produced by immunoSEQ multiplex PCR, yet TCRdb's version contains in-frame clones alone and is incomplete. The table records some 5,100 clones, about 16% of them present only once. This clone was seen only a few times. The TCR was taken from a human donor with diffuse large B-cell lymphoma. The genes are TRBV29-1 and TRBJ1-2; no reliable D call. Sequencing was performed on tumor tissue. CDR3 nucleotides: TGCAGCGGCAGAGTTGGAAGTGGCTACACCTTC. This encodes CSGRVGSGYTF.